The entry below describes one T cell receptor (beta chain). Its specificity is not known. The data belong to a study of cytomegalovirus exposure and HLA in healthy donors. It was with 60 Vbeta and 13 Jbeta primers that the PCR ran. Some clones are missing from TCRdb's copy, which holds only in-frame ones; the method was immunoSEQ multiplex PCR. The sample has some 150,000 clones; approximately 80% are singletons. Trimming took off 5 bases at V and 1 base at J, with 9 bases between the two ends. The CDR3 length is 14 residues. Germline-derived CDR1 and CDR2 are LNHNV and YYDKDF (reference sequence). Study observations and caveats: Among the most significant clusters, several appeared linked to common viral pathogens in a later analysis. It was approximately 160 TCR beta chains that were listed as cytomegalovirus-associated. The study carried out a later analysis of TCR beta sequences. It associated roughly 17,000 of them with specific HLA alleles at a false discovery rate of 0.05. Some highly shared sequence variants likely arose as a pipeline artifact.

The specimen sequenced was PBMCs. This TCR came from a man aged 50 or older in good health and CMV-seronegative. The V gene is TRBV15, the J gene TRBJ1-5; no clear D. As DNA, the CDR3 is TGTGCCACCAGCGGGCTGGGCAGCAATCAGCCCCAGCATTTT. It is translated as CATSGLGSNQPQHF.